A single sample gave rise to the 30 T cell receptor beta chains below, sequenced in a study of blood T cell repertoires in COVID-19. Sequencing was performed with immunoSEQ multiplex PCR; in TCRdb, only in-frame clones are kept and a portion is missing. Of some 16,000 clones detected, about 81% appear once; the ten largest clones hold 22%. Sequencing used peripheral blood. The receptor set was obtained from an elderly man with active or convalescent COVID-19.

The chain joins TRBV18 to TRBJ2-5; 8 positions agree with TRBD1. The CDR3 covers 14 residues. The V gene's germline CDR1 is KGHSH and CDR2 LQKENI. Unmatched junction bases numbered 3, after V lost 2 bases and J lost 4 bases. The CDR3 loop reads CASSPTGQGETQYF. The CDR3 DNA reads as TGTGCCAGCTCACCAACTGGACAGGGAGAGACCCAGTACTTC.

The V gene is TRBV12-5, the J gene TRBJ1-1, with 8 bases aligning to TRBD1. The CDR3 is made up of 17 amino acids. Per germline, CDR1 LGHNT and CDR2 FRNRAP. V shed 0 bases, J shed 1 base, and the junction held 7 bases outside the gene matches. The CDR3: CASGLVYRDRRNTEAFF. DNA of the CDR3: TGTGCTAGTGGTTTGGTATACCGGGACAGGAGGAACACTGAAGCTTTCTTT.

This clone counts as large. The J gene is TRBJ1-1, the V gene TRBV6-5, with D possibly TRBD1 on 5 matching bases. CDR3 size: 12 residues. V was shortened by 2 bases and J by 5 bases, with 6 bases between the two germline ends. CDR1 MNHEY and CDR2 SVGAGI come from the germline V gene. The CDR3: CASSYGGTEAFF. The CDR3 bases are TGTGCCAGCAGTTACGGGGGGACTGAAGCTTTCTTT.

This chain uses TRBV18 with TRBJ1-2; 10 nucleotides align to TRBD1. CDR1 KGHSH and CDR2 LQKENI come from the germline V gene. J was trimmed by 7 bases and V by 2 bases; bases with no gene match: 7. This CDR3 is built from 15 residues. DNA for the CDR3: TGTGCCAGCTCACCAGACAGGGGGCGAAGAGGTGGCTACACCTTC. Its translation is CASSPDRGRRGGYTF.

The DNA for the CDR3 is TGTGCCAGCAGTGCAGCGACAGGGTATTGGGAGACCCAGTACTTC. Its protein product is CASSAATGYWETQYF. This chain links TRBV2 with TRBJ2-5; 7 positions match TRBD1. J was trimmed by 5 bases and V by 4 bases; bases with no gene match: 10. The germline V gene encodes CDR1 SNHLY and CDR2 FYNNEI. This CDR3 region has 15 residues.

The chain couples TRBV11-2 to TRBJ1-1; 7 bases are shared with TRBD1. This CDR3 comprises 15 residues. Trimming at V came to 2 bases and at J to 3 bases, leaving 6 bases not matched to a gene. Germline V CDR1 and CDR2: SGHAT, FQNNGV. The CDR3 is CASSLSSTGDTEAFF. For the CDR3, the DNA is TGTGCCAGCAGCTTAAGCAGCACAGGGGACACTGAAGCTTTCTTT.

This clone has a single count. The chain couples TRBV10-2 to TRBJ2-3, with TRBD2 matching over 9 bases. Per the germline V gene, CDR1 is WSHSY and CDR2 is SAAADI. J lost 5 bases, V lost 2 bases, and 11 bases had no gene match. The CDR3 loop spans 17 amino acids. The CDR3 spells CASSEMLAGVWGDTQYF. The CDR3 region has the DNA TGCGCCAGCAGTGAGATGTTAGCGGGGGTGTGGGGAGATACGCAGTATTTT.

The chain has TRBV6-4 and TRBJ2-3, with 8 nucleotides matching TRBD2. V shed 4 bases and J 5 bases; nucleotides not matched to a gene: 5. CDR1 and CDR2 from the germline V gene are MRHNA and SNTAGT. The CDR3 sequence is 14 residues long. In nucleotides, the CDR3 is TGTGCCAGCAGTGTGGCGGGGGGAATAGATACGCAGTATTTT. Translated: CASSVAGGIDTQYF.

The rearrangement uses TRBV5-5 and TRBJ1-2, with D possibly being TRBD1 (6 bases). The CDR3 is 13 residues long. V lost 3 bases, J lost 4 bases, and 10 bases lay in between. Germline assignment: CDR1 SGHKS and CDR2 YYEKEE (reference sequence). Here the CDR3 reads CASSSDSSYGYTF. The CDR3 nucleotides read TGTGCCAGCAGCTCGGACAGTTCCTATGGCTACACCTTC. Full variable domain (remainder filled in from reference TRBV5-5 and TRBJ1-2): DAGVTQSPTHLIKTRGQQVTLRCSPISGHKSVSWYQQVLGQGPQFIFQYYEKEERGRGNFPDRFSARQFPNYSSELNVNALLLGDSALYLCASSSDSSYGYTFGSGTRLTVV.

V gene TRBV5-1 combines with J gene TRBJ1-5; no clear D. V lost 1 base and J lost 5, with 10 bases in between. The length of the CDR3 is 14 residues. Per germline, CDR1 SGHRS and CDR2 YFSETQ. CDR3 sequence (DNA): TGCGCCAGCAGCTTGAGCGGCGTAGATCAGCCCCAGCATTTT. Translating it yields CASSLSGVDQPQHF.

For the CDR3, the DNA is TGTGCCAGTAGTAAGACAGGGGGTTATCAGCCCCAGCATTTT. Translating it yields CASSKTGGYQPQHF. The chain combines TRBV19 with TRBJ1-5; TRBD1 matches at 9 bases. Germline lookup yields CDR1 LNHDA and CDR2 SQIVND (reference sequence). The CDR3 loop spans 14 amino acids. The V gene end was trimmed by 4 bases and the J gene end by 5 bases; junction bases not matched to a gene: 3.

The rearrangement joins TRBV4-2 to TRBJ1-4; 7 nucleotides match TRBD1. The V and J ends lost 0 bases and 2 bases, in that order; junction bases with no gene match: 18. Germline V gene sequence: CDR1 LGHNA, CDR2 YNFKEQ. This CDR3 region has 21 residues. CDR3 coding DNA: TGTGCCAGCAGCCAAGAGATAATGGCTTACAGGGGACGGCTTACTAATGAAAAACTGTTTTTT. This gives the protein CASSQEIMAYRGRLTNEKLFF.

This sequence joins TRBV9 and TRBJ1-1, with unresolved D. This CDR3 spans 13 amino acids. Trimming cost V 0 bases and J 1 base, with 4 bases left between them. CDR1 is SGDLS, CDR2 YYNGEE, per germline. The CDR3 is CASSVGENTEAFF. The CDR3 DNA reads as TGTGCCAGCAGCGTAGGAGAGAACACTGAAGCTTTCTTT.

This clone was counted a few times. This sequence joins TRBV6-5 and TRBJ1-1; 9 bases match TRBD1. CDR1 is MNHEY and CDR2 is SVGAGI in the germline V gene. Losses at the gene ends were 4 bases for V and 13 bases for J; bases not matched to a gene: 10. The CDR3 extends over 13 amino acids. CDR3 coding DNA: TGTGCCAGCAGTTTCGGAGGGACAGGGCGGGATTTCTTT. Residues: CASSFGGTGRDFF.

The chain combines TRBV28 with TRBJ1-4; 7 nucleotides match TRBD1. CDR1 and CDR2 (germline): MDHEN, SYDVKM. Trimming took 3 bases from V and 5 from J; bases not matched to a gene: 6. CDR3 length: 15 residues. CDR3 loop: CASSFSTGWNEKLFF. The CDR3 DNA reads TGTGCCAGCAGTTTCTCGACAGGGTGGAATGAAAAACTGTTTTTT.

The CDR3 sequence: CAWSVGSGVYNEQFF. DNA of the CDR3: TGTGCCTGGAGTGTCGGTAGCGGGGTCTACAATGAGCAGTTCTTC. The V and J genes are TRBV30 and TRBJ2-1; 8 bases are shared with TRBD2. Germline CDR1 is GTSNPN and CDR2 is SVGIG (reference sequence). V lost 0 bases, J lost 3 bases, and 4 bases stayed unmatched. The CDR3 contains 15 residues.

The chain couples TRBV29-1 to TRBJ1-4; weak D call: TRBD1 (6 bases). The germline V and J ends were trimmed by 3 bases and 8 bases, with 10 bases remaining between them. Germline CDR1 is SQVTM and CDR2 is ANQGSEA. The CDR3 consists of 12 residues. In DNA form, the CDR3 reads TGCAGCGTTGACTCAGGGGCGGAAAAACTGTTTTTT. Protein product: CSVDSGAEKLFF.

This sequence joins TRBV28 and TRBJ2-7; no firm D call. V lost 4 bases and J 5 bases, leaving 15 bases between the germline ends. The germline V gene encodes CDR1 MDHEN and CDR2 SYDVKM. The CDR3 length is 14 residues. In nucleotides, the CDR3 is TGTGCCAGCAGTTATACGTCGTTCCGGGACGAGCAGTACTTC. Protein: CASSYTSFRDEQYF.

The rearrangement uses TRBV28 and TRBJ1-5; no definite D call. Per the germline V gene, CDR1 is MDHEN and CDR2 is SYDVKM. V gave up 6 bases and J gave up 3 bases, with 12 bases separating them. This CDR3 contains 14 residues. The CDR3 spells CASRTPGNNQPQHF. CDR3 in DNA: TGTGCCAGCAGAACGCCGGGAAACAATCAGCCCCAGCATTTT.

The chain employs TRBV7-6 and TRBJ2-2; 12 nucleotides match TRBD2. V lost 5 bases and J lost 3; bases outside the gene matches: 4. The CDR3 covers 16 residues. In germline, CDR1 is SGHVS, CDR2 FNYEAQ. CDR3 nucleotide sequence: TGTGCCAGCAGCCCCAGGACTAGCGGGGACACCGGGGAGCTGTTTTTT. As protein: CASSPRTSGDTGELFF.

This clone was seen only a few times. The CDR3 here is CASRYGGATEAFF. CDR3 DNA: TGTGCCAGCAGATATGGCGGGGCCACTGAAGCTTTCTTT. V and J are TRBV2 and TRBJ1-1; D perhaps matches TRBD1 (5 bases). V was trimmed by 6 bases and J by 4 bases, leaving 12 bases between them. This CDR3 has 13 amino acids. CDR1 and CDR2 (germline): SNHLY, FYNNEI.

CDR3 in DNA: TGTGCCAGCAGCCAAGATGGCGGACAGATATACAATGAGCAGTTCTTC. Translation: CASSQDGGQIYNEQFF. The rearrangement uses TRBV3-1 (or the pseudogene TRBV3-2) and TRBJ2-1; D might be TRBD1 (6 bases). V lost 0 bases, J lost 4 bases, and 13 bases lay in between. CDR1 and CDR2 from the germline V gene are LGHDT and YNNKEL (reference sequence). There are 16 residues in the CDR3.

The chain joins TRBV9 to TRBJ1-2; tentatively, D is TRBD1 (5 bases). V lost 3 bases and J lost 5, with 20 bases in between. The CDR3 covers 16 residues. Germline V gene data show CDR1 as SGDLS and CDR2 as YYNGEE. The CDR3: CASSAARGKRGYGYTF. The CDR3 DNA sequence: TGTGCCAGCAGCGCCGCTAGGGGAAAACGGGGGTATGGCTACACCTTC.

The chain joins TRBV29-1 to TRBJ2-7, with D possibly matching TRBD2 (6 bases). Germline-derived CDR1 and CDR2 are SQVTM and ANQGSEA. This CDR3 is 14 amino acids long. Trimming cost V 6 bases and J 0 bases, with 15 bases left between them. CDR3 DNA sequence: TGCAGCGTGAGGGGAGGCTACCACTCCTACGAGCAGTACTTC. This translates into CSVRGGYHSYEQYF.

In its sample, this clone ranks as medium-sized. V gene TRBV9 combines with J gene TRBJ1-6; 8 positions match TRBD1. Germline lookup yields CDR1 SGDLS and CDR2 YYNGEE. The CDR3 loop spans 15 amino acids. Unmatched junction bases numbered 3, after V lost 0 bases and J lost 7 bases. CDR3 coding DNA: TGTGCCAGCAGCGTAGAGTCAGGGGGCAATTCACCCCTCCACTTT. Protein product: CASSVESGGNSPLHF.

This chain links TRBV5-1 with TRBJ2-7; TRBD1 is a possible D gene (6 bases). Germline values: CDR1 SGHRS, CDR2 YFSETQ. The CDR3 runs 15 residues. V lost 2 bases to trimming and J lost 3 bases, with 15 bases between them. CDR3 coding DNA: TGCGCCAGCAGCTTTCCTGACAGGATAGTCTACGAGCAGTACTTC. This encodes CASSFPDRIVYEQYF.

The rearrangement uses TRBV4-2 and TRBJ2-5; 13 bases fit TRBD2. With 4 bases clipped from V and 5 bases from J, the junction kept 4 bases outside the gene matches. The CDR3 has 15 residues. In germline, CDR1 is LGHNA, CDR2 YNFKEQ. CDR3 nucleotide sequence: TGTGCCAGCAGCCTTACACTAGCGGGGGGGGAGACCCAGTACTTC. Translated: CASSLTLAGGETQYF.

The chain couples TRBV5-1 to TRBJ2-5; 7 bases agree with TRBD1. The junction had 7 bases not matched to a gene; V was cut back by 4 bases and J by 1 base. CDR1 SGHRS and CDR2 YFSETQ come from the germline V gene. The CDR3 sequence is 15 residues long. This CDR3 is CASSQGTATQETQYF. As DNA, the CDR3 is TGCGCCAGCAGCCAGGGGACAGCGACCCAAGAGACCCAGTACTTC.

CDR3 bases: TGTGCCAGCAGCAAAGGGGCAGTAGCGGGGGGCCTAATCCAAGAGACCCAGTACTTC. Its translation: CASSKGAVAGGLIQETQYF. This chain connects TRBV21-1 to TRBJ2-5; the table's D call of TRBD2 was not tested on the DNA. TRBV21-1 represents a pseudogene. This CDR3 contains 19 residues.

The V and J genes are TRBV2 and TRBJ1-2, with a possible D match to TRBD1 (5 bases). CDR1 and CDR2 (germline): SNHLY, FYNNEI. The length of the CDR3 is 14 residues. Trimming took 2 bases from V and 4 from J, leaving 11 bases between them. DNA of the CDR3: TGTGCCAGCAGTGAATCGGGGGAAGGCTATGGCTACACCTTC. Translating gives CASSESGEGYGYTF.